These 18 T cell receptor beta chains originate from one sample sequenced in a study of cytomegalovirus exposure and HLA in healthy donors. Primers included in the PCR were 60 Vbeta and 13 Jbeta primers. The repertoire was sequenced with immunoSEQ multiplex PCR; TCRdb's copy has only in-frame clones and lacks some. The sample features around 150,000 clones, with 2% to 2.5% in its top ten. The sample consisted of PBMCs. Receptor source: a man in his thirties or forties in good health and CMV-seronegative.

This chain links TRBV11-3 with TRBJ2-6; weak D call: TRBD1 (6 bases). The V gene lost 5 bases and the J gene lost 0 bases, with 8 bases spanning the gap. The CDR3 totals 15 residues. The germline gives CDR1 SGHNT, CDR2 YENEEA. CDR3 coding DNA: TGTGCCAGCAGCCAGGGGCTCTCTGGGGCCAACGTCCTGACTTTC. As protein: CASSQGLSGANVLTF.

The rearrangement joins TRBV6-1 to TRBJ1-3; D is uncertain. Germline V CDR1 and CDR2: MNHNS, SASEGT. This CDR3 region has 12 residues. The V end lost 4 bases, the J end lost 6 bases, and 7 bases lay between the germline ends. In DNA form, the CDR3 reads TGTGCCAGCAGTGTCTACGAAAACACCATATATTTT. It is translated as CASSVYENTIYF.

The chain carries TRBV18 and TRBJ1-5, with 7 bases identical to TRBD1. Germline CDR1 is KGHSH and CDR2 is LQKENI. This CDR3 region has 13 residues. J gave up 5 bases and V 2 bases, and 0 bases lay outside the gene matches. The DNA of the CDR3 is TGTGCCAGCTCACCAGGACAGGATCAGCCCCAGCATTTT. Residues: CASSPGQDQPQHF.

The chain links TRBV5-1 to TRBJ1-4, with 8 nucleotides matching TRBD1. This CDR3 is 16 amino acids long. Germline CDR1 is SGHRS and CDR2 is YFSETQ. V lost 1 base and J lost 5; bases outside the gene matches: 7. The CDR3 coding sequence is TGCGCCAGCAGCTTGATCACAGGGGGACGAAATGAAAAACTGTTTTTT. It codes for CASSLITGGRNEKLFF.

This chain connects TRBV4-1 to TRBJ1-4; D is possibly TRBD1 (5 bases). From germline, CDR1 is MGHRA and CDR2 YSYEKL. Between the trimmed V and J ends, which lost 0 bases and 0 bases, there was a span of 20 bases. The CDR3 is 20 amino acids. DNA of the CDR3: TGCGCCAGCAGCCAAGATAGGTCAAAACTACAGGTCCCAACTAATGAAAAACTGTTTTTT. It specifies CASSQDRSKLQVPTNEKLFF.

This chain links TRBV2 with TRBJ1-1, with D hard to call. V was trimmed by 8 bases and J by 2 bases, leaving 15 bases between them. Germline CDR1 reads SNHLY; CDR2 reads FYNNEI. The CDR3 extends over 14 amino acids. CDR3 sequence (DNA): TGTGCCAGCGCAGGCGTTTCCGGAAACACTGAAGCTTTCTTT. It encodes CASAGVSGNTEAFF.

This rearrangement joins TRBV18 to TRBJ1-4; TRBD1 aligns across 12 bases. V lost 2 bases to trimming and J lost 11 bases; unmatched junction nucleotides: 3. The germline V gene has CDR1 KGHSH and CDR2 LQKENI. The CDR3 covers 14 residues. CDR3 protein: CASSPGTGGQKLFF. Written as DNA, the CDR3 is TGTGCCAGCTCACCAGGGACAGGGGGCCAGAAACTGTTTTTT. The variable domain in full, with the rest retrieved from reference TRBV18 and TRBJ1-4, is NAGVMQNPRHLVRRRGQEARLRCSPMKGHSHVYWYRQLPEEGLKFMVYLQKENIIDESGMPKERFSAEFPKEGPSILRIQQVVRGDSAAYFCASSPGTGGQKLFFGSGTQLSVL.

This rearrangement joins TRBV9 to TRBJ1-3; D ambiguous. Deletions cut 3 bases from V and 0 bases from J, with 13 bases between. CDR3 length equals 16 residues. From germline, CDR1 is SGDLS and CDR2 YYNGEE. The CDR3, as DNA: TGTGCCAGCAGCGCCCTTACGAGCTTCTCTGGAAACACCATATATTTT. Protein sequence: CASSALTSFSGNTIYF.

This chain connects TRBV28 to TRBJ2-3, with D possibly being TRBD2 (6 bases). Germline CDR1 reads MDHEN; CDR2 reads SYDVKM. CDR3 length equals 12 residues. Trimming took off 6 bases at V and 9 bases at J, with 13 bases between the two ends. The CDR3: CASSSQRETQYF. CDR3 nucleotide sequence: TGTGCCAGCAGCTCCCAACGGGAGACGCAGTATTTT.

The chain recombines TRBV5-1 with TRBJ2-1, with 8 bases that match TRBD2. The junction had 4 bases not matched to a gene; V was cut back by 0 bases and J by 5 bases. Germline values: CDR1 SGHRS, CDR2 YFSETQ. The CDR3 has 15 residues. The CDR3 DNA reads TGCGCCAGCAGCTTGGTGAGCGGGAGTGACAATGAGCAGTTCTTC. This encodes CASSLVSGSDNEQFF. The whole variable domain, remainder taken from reference TRBV5-1 and TRBJ2-1, is KAGVTQTPRYLIKTRGQQVTLSCSPISGHRSVSWYQQTPGQGLQFLFEYFSETQRNKGNFPGRFSGRQFSNSRSEMNVSTLELGDSALYLCASSLVSGSDNEQFFGPGTRLTVL.

The rearrangement joins TRBV19 to TRBJ2-1; 14 bases match TRBD2. The V gene end was trimmed by 8 bases and the J gene end by 9 bases; junction bases not matched to a gene: 12. CDR1 and CDR2 from the germline V gene are LNHDA and SQIVND (reference sequence). The CDR3 runs 16 residues. CDR3: CASYPGTSGRYAEQFF. The CDR3 DNA follows: TGTGCCAGTTATCCCGGGACTAGCGGGAGATATGCTGAGCAGTTCTTC. Looking up the rest from reference TRBV19 and TRBJ2-1 gives the full variable domain: DGGITQSPKYLFRKEGQNVTLSCEQNLNHDAMYWYRQDPGQGLRLIYYSQIVNDFQKGDIAEGYSVSREKKESFPLTVTSAQKNPTAFYLCASYPGTSGRYAEQFFGPGTRLTVL.

The rearrangement joins TRBV11-1 to TRBJ1-2; TRBD1 matches at 9 bases. Germline loops: CDR1 SGHAT, CDR2 FQDESV (reference sequence). V shed 5 bases, J shed 7 bases, and the junction held 5 bases outside the gene matches. The CDR3 covers 13 residues. In DNA, the CDR3 is TGTGCCAGCAGCCCCGGGACAGGGTTTGGCTACACCTTC. It is translated as CASSPGTGFGYTF.

The gene calls are TRBV7-7 and TRBJ2-7; no clear D. V lost 5 bases to trimming and J lost 3 bases, with 11 bases between them. This CDR3 comprises 13 residues. Germline CDR1 is SSHAT and CDR2 is FNYEAQ (reference sequence). The CDR3 loop is CASSPDLNYEQYF. DNA for the CDR3: TGTGCCAGCAGCCCCGACTTAAACTACGAGCAGTACTTC.

The genes are TRBV2 and TRBJ2-3; D is unresolved. V dropped 7 bases and J dropped 5 bases, with 4 bases sitting between them. This CDR3 has 10 residues. Germline V CDR1 and CDR2: SNHLY, FYNNEI. The CDR3 nucleotides are TGTGCCAGCATGAGAGATACGCAGTATTTT. Protein product: CASMRDTQYF.

CDR3 coding DNA: TGTGCCAGCAGCTTAGAGGGAGGAAAGACCCAGTACTTC. Translating it yields CASSLEGGKTQYF. The chain is built from TRBV7-9 and TRBJ2-5, with D perhaps TRBD2 (6 bases). Trimming stripped 1 base from V and 6 bases from J, with 9 bases between. Germline CDR1 is SEHNR and CDR2 is FQNEAQ (reference sequence). The CDR3 length is 13 residues. The complete variable domain, with remaining parts taken from reference TRBV7-9 and TRBJ2-5, reads DTGVSQNPRHKITKRGQNVTFRCDPISEHNRLYWYRQTLGQGPEFLTYFQNEAQLEKSRLLSDRFSAERPKGSFSTLEIQRTEQGDSAMYLCASSLEGGKTQYFGPGTRLLVL.

J is TRBJ2-5 and V is TRBV7-9, with D perhaps TRBD1 (7 bases). CDR1 is SEHNR, CDR2 FQNEAQ, per germline (reference sequence). The V end was cut by 1 base, the J end by 11 bases, with 20 bases between. The CDR3 spans 15 residues. The CDR3: CASSLGQGGEREQYF. CDR3 DNA sequence: TGTGCCAGCAGCTTAGGACAGGGAGGAGAGCGAGAGCAGTACTTC.

The DNA of the CDR3 is TGCGCCAGCAGCCACGCGGGTAGGGGGCATACTTACGAGCAGTACTTC. This codes for CASSHAGRGHTYEQYF. The chain carries TRBV5-1 and TRBJ2-5, with 7 bases identical to TRBD1. TRBJ2-7 explains the end of the DNA better; the J call may be wrong. CDR3 length equals 16 residues. CDR1 is SGHRS, CDR2 YFSETQ, per germline.

The chain is built from TRBV5-1 and TRBJ1-2; D is ambiguous. V lost 0 bases and J 1 base, leaving 10 bases between the germline ends. Germline CDR1 reads SGHRS; CDR2 reads YFSETQ. The CDR3 extends over 15 amino acids. CDR3 region: CASSLVEGHNYGYTF. For the CDR3, the DNA is TGCGCCAGCAGCTTGGTGGAGGGCCATAACTATGGCTACACCTTC.